This T cell receptor beta chain stems from a study of metastatic and nonmetastatic thyroid tumors. Background on the study: Repertoires from blood and tumor or nodule tissue of malignant and benign thyroid patients were compared. Whole-study findings and limits: In both blood and tumor samples, TCR beta diversity was reported significantly higher for malignant than benign nodules.

Patients were all untreated before their thyroid surgery. Ten or more counts support this clone. Antigen unknown. The same CDR3 is also encoded by other DNA sequences in this sample. In the authors' workflow: The distant-metastasis classifier for papillary thyroid cancer was built from CDR3 differences across clinicopathological groups. From the PCR reads, TCRdb re-called clones with MiXCR. None of the V and J calls come from the authors' own analysis; TCRdb made them. In the table there are 25,000 to 30,000 clones, roughly 25% of which are singletons. Looked up from germline, CDR1 is LGHDT and CDR2 is YNNKEL (reference sequence). V gave up 3 bases and J gave up 1 base, with 9 bases separating them. The CDR3 sequence is 14 residues long.

This sequence joins TRBV3-1 and TRBJ2-5; D call uncertain. This TCR came from a female donor with papillary thyroid cancer or a benign thyroid nodule (not recorded which). Some clones in this sample may be carry-over from other donors' samples. Source material: blood. CDR3 coding DNA: TGTGCCAGCAGCCATCGGGTTACCCAAGAGACCCAGTACTTC. This translates into CASSHRVTQETQYF.